Each of the 25 T cell receptor beta chains below was sequenced from the same sample in a study of blood T cell repertoires in COVID-19. Some clones are missing from TCRdb's copy, which holds only in-frame ones; the method was immunoSEQ multiplex PCR. The sample shows under 200,000 clones, around nine tenths of them seen only once. The sample comprised peripheral blood. All receptors derive from a man aged 40-49 years with active or convalescent COVID-19.

The chain is built from TRBV24-1 and TRBJ1-2; TRBD1 might be the D (5 bases). Germline CDR1 reads KGHDR; CDR2 reads SFDVKD. The CDR3 has 15 amino acids. The V end was cut by 6 bases, the J end by 8 bases, with 21 bases between. The CDR3 sequence is CATSRYDQGLEGYTF. In DNA, the CDR3 is TGTGCCACCAGTAGATACGATCAGGGTCTTGAGGGCTACACCTTC.

The chain employs TRBV19 and TRBJ1-4; D possibly corresponds to TRBD1 (6 bases). The length of the CDR3 is 15 residues. Looked up from germline, CDR1 is LNHDA and CDR2 is SQIVND (reference sequence). Trimming removed 5 bases at V and 5 bases at J, with 15 bases between. CDR3 sequence: CASSGQGLPNEKLFF. CDR3 nucleotides: TGTGCCAGTAGTGGGCAGGGGCTACCGAATGAAAAACTGTTTTTT.

V and J are TRBV4-2 and TRBJ1-1, with no clear D. Per germline, CDR1 LGHNA and CDR2 YNFKEQ. The V end lost 5 bases, the J end lost 2 bases, and 18 bases lay between the germline ends. The CDR3 totals 16 residues. DNA for the CDR3: TGTGCCAGCAGCACCACGTGGGAGGGTTACAACACTGAAGCTTTCTTT. It yields the protein CASSTTWEGYNTEAFF.

Note on this clone: This specimen includes other DNA sequences encoding the same CDR3. The chain carries TRBV29-1 and TRBJ1-1; possible D gene TRBD1, 5 bases. The CDR3 has 12 residues. Trimming took 6 bases from V and 5 from J, leaving 13 bases between them. Germline V lookup: CDR1 SQVTM, CDR2 ANQGSEA. This CDR3 is CSVDPRETEAFF. DNA of the CDR3: TGCAGCGTCGACCCCAGGGAAACTGAAGCTTTCTTT.

This clone showed up just a few times. The rearrangement uses TRBV28 and TRBJ1-6; D may be TRBD1 (5 bases). The CDR3 runs to 17 residues. Per germline, CDR1 MDHEN and CDR2 SYDVKM. V gave up 2 bases and J gave up 4 bases, with 15 bases separating them. The CDR3 DNA is TGTGCCAGCAGTTTAGATTTAAGGGGAACTTATAATTCACCCCTCCACTTT. Translated, it gives CASSLDLRGTYNSPLHF.

This clone was observed once. The rearrangement uses TRBV27 and TRBJ2-7, with D tentatively TRBD1 (5 bases). Looked up from germline, CDR1 is MNHEY and CDR2 is SMNVEV (reference sequence). V was trimmed by 6 bases and J by 2 bases, leaving 11 bases between them. CDR3 size: 13 residues. The CDR3 bases are TGTGCCAGCAGCCTGACAGAGACCTACGAGCAGTACTTC. Translation: CASSLTETYEQYF.

The J gene is TRBJ1-2, the V gene TRBV12-3 or TRBV12-4; D possibly corresponds to TRBD1 (6 bases). This CDR3 comprises 13 residues. The V gene lost 5 bases and the J gene lost 2 bases, with 9 bases spanning the gap. The CDR3 DNA sequence: TGTGCCAGCAGTCGTCAGGGGAACTATGGCTACACCTTC. This sequence encodes CASSRQGNYGYTF.

V and J are TRBV2 and TRBJ1-3; D call uncertain. Per the germline V gene, CDR1 is SNHLY and CDR2 is FYNNEI. Trimming cost V 7 bases and J 0 bases, with 16 bases left between them. The CDR3 has 16 residues. This CDR3 is CASIETDYRSGNTIYF. The CDR3 DNA reads TGTGCCAGCATCGAGACCGACTACCGCTCTGGAAACACCATATATTTT. Drawing the rest from reference TRBV2 and TRBJ1-3, the complete variable domain is EPEVTQTPSHQVTQMGQEVILRCVPISNHLYFYWYRQILGQKVEFLVSFYNNEISEKSEIFDDQFSVERPDGSNFTLKIRSTKLEDSAMYFCASIETDYRSGNTIYFGEGSWLTVV.

V gene TRBV4-1 combines with J gene TRBJ1-1, with 7 nucleotides matching TRBD1. The CDR3 consists of 14 residues. Germline trimming cut 2 bases from V and 5 bases from J; bases unmatched to any gene: 5. The germline gives CDR1 MGHRA, CDR2 YSYEKL. The CDR3 sequence is CASSQMLTGTEAFF. CDR3 bases: TGCGCCAGCAGCCAAATGCTGACAGGGACTGAAGCTTTCTTT.

The V gene is TRBV14, the J gene TRBJ2-7; TRBD1 aligns across 8 bases. This CDR3 contains 13 residues. The junction had 5 bases not matched to a gene; V was cut back by 4 bases and J by 6 bases. The V gene's germline CDR1 is SGHDN and CDR2 FVKESK. Written as DNA, the CDR3 is TGTGCCAGCAGCCCCGCAGGGGGCGGCGAGCAGTACTTC. Its protein product is CASSPAGGGEQYF.

The rearrangement joins TRBV6-5 to TRBJ2-3; tentative D call: TRBD1 (5 bases). Germline CDR1 and CDR2: MNHEY and SVGAGI. There are 15 residues in the CDR3. Trimming took 5 bases from V and 3 from J, leaving 15 bases between them. The CDR3 loop is CASSQGWSETDTQYF. The CDR3 DNA follows: TGTGCCAGCAGTCAGGGATGGAGTGAGACAGATACGCAGTATTTT.

V and J are TRBV2 and TRBJ2-3, with 7 nucleotides matching TRBD2. Germline trimming cut 10 bases from V and 1 base from J; bases unmatched to any gene: 14. The CDR3 is made up of 16 amino acids. Germline V gene lookup returns CDR1 SNHLY and CDR2 FYNNEI. The CDR3 spells CATTLVILAGTDTQYF. As DNA, the CDR3 is TGTGCCACAACGTTAGTGATCCTAGCGGGCACAGATACGCAGTATTTT.

The chain links TRBV19 to TRBJ1-6, with a tentative D call TRBD1 (5 bases). The V end was cut by 5 bases, the J end by 4 bases, with 12 bases between. Germline-derived CDR1 and CDR2 are LNHDA and SQIVND (reference sequence). CDR3 length equals 15 residues. The CDR3 protein is CASSAQGRYNSPLHF. The CDR3 DNA reads as TGTGCCAGTAGTGCCCAGGGCCGATATAATTCACCCCTCCACTTT.

This sequence joins TRBV19 and TRBJ1-3; D gene unclear. There are 11 residues in the CDR3. V shed 6 bases and J shed 4 bases, with 4 bases lying between them. CDR1 LNHDA and CDR2 SQIVND come from the germline V gene (reference sequence). CDR3 DNA sequence: TGTGCCAGTAGACTCGGAAACACCATATATTTT. It translates to CASRLGNTIYF.

V is TRBV19 and J is TRBJ1-4, with 11 nucleotides matching TRBD1. The J segment lost 5 bases and the V segment lost 4 bases, leaving 3 bases of the junction unmatched. Germline-derived CDR1 and CDR2 are LNHDA and SQIVND (reference sequence). The CDR3 consists of 15 residues. The CDR3 sequence is CASSTGTGGNEKLFF. The CDR3 DNA reads TGTGCCAGTAGTACCGGGACAGGGGGAAATGAAAAACTGTTTTTT.

V usage is TRBV29-1 and J usage is TRBJ2-4; maybe TRBD2 (6 bases). V gave up 8 bases and J gave up 0 bases, with 14 bases separating them. This CDR3 has 14 residues. CDR1 and CDR2 from the germline V gene are SQVTM and ANQGSEA. CDR3 bases: TGCAGCCCGATAGGGACTTTAGCCAAAAACATTCAGTACTTC. As protein: CSPIGTLAKNIQYF.

This clone was recorded once. This chain joins TRBV5-1 and TRBJ1-3; perhaps TRBD1 as D (6 bases). V was clipped by 4 bases and J by 4 bases, with 15 bases between them. The CDR3 is 15 residues long. Germline V gene data show CDR1 as SGHRS and CDR2 as YFSETQ. CDR3 in amino acids: CASSKDSRKGNTIYF. CDR3 sequence (DNA): TGCGCCAGCAGCAAGGACAGCAGAAAAGGAAACACCATATATTTT.

The chain uses TRBV7-2 and TRBJ2-1; TRBD2 matches at 12 bases. Germline V gene lookup returns CDR1 SGHTA and CDR2 FQGNSA. This CDR3 contains 15 residues. With V trimmed by 0 bases and J by 7 bases, 1 base remained unmatched. The DNA of the CDR3 is TGTGCCAGCAGCTTAGCTCTAGCGGGAGGGAATGAGCAGTTCTTC. Its translation is CASSLALAGGNEQFF.

V is TRBV19 and J is TRBJ2-4, with TRBD1 as a possible D gene (5 bases). With 5 bases removed from V and 10 bases from J, the gap between germline ends came to 18 bases. The CDR3 loop spans 14 amino acids. In germline, CDR1 is LNHDA, CDR2 SQIVND (reference sequence). Here the CDR3 reads CASSLGHPTAIQYF. For the CDR3, the DNA is TGTGCCAGTAGTCTAGGACACCCCACCGCGATTCAGTACTTC.

Regarding this clone: This CDR3 is also generated by other DNA sequences in the sample. This chain links TRBV7-9 with TRBJ1-1; D remains unclear. V was clipped by 1 base and J by 0 bases, with 6 bases between them. Germline loops: CDR1 SEHNR, CDR2 FQNEAQ (reference sequence). CDR3 length equals 14 residues. The CDR3 DNA sequence: TGTGCCAGCAGCTTAGGTCAGATGAACACTGAAGCTTTCTTT. Amino acid sequence: CASSLGQMNTEAFF.

The chain uses TRBV7-2 and TRBJ2-5, with D unresolved. Germline V CDR1 and CDR2: SGHTA, FQGNSA. This CDR3 has 14 residues. V lost 5 bases and J lost 4, with 14 bases in between. The CDR3 sequence is CASSRTSLGETQYF. CDR3 nucleotide sequence: TGTGCCAGCAGCCGCACGTCACTTGGAGAGACCCAGTACTTC.

The chain uses TRBV5-4 and TRBJ1-1, with TRBD1 matching 9 bases. Germline V CDR1 and CDR2: SGHNT, YYREEE (reference sequence). Trimming at V came to 4 bases and at J to 3 bases, leaving 10 bases not matched to a gene. The CDR3 sequence is 16 residues long. CDR3 coding DNA: TGTGCCAGCAGCCTAGACAGGGGACAGGGACACACTGAAGCTTTCTTT. Translating it yields CASSLDRGQGHTEAFF.

This chain uses TRBV3-1 (or the pseudogene TRBV3-2) with TRBJ2-7, with 10 bases that match TRBD1. This CDR3 has 17 residues. Germline V CDR1 and CDR2: LGHDT, YNNKEL (reference sequence). Trimming removed 10 bases from V and 4 bases from J; junction bases left unmatched: 19. The CDR3 DNA reads as TGTGCCACCTCGTTCCGAAGACAGGGGGCAGTTGTTTACGAGCAGTACTTC. This gives the protein CATSFRRQGAVVYEQYF.

This chain connects TRBV19 to TRBJ1-2; 9 bases are a match to TRBD1. The CDR3 contains 13 residues. Germline lookup yields CDR1 LNHDA and CDR2 SQIVND (reference sequence). With V trimmed by 6 bases and J by 5 bases, 4 bases remained unmatched. CDR3 loop: CASSLTGGYGYTF. The CDR3, as DNA: TGTGCCAGTAGCCTGACAGGGGGATATGGCTACACCTTC.

Points on this clone: At one of its ends the junction is not consistent with the germline gene, which may arise from a read error. CDR3 amino acids: CASSPLGQGAKNIQYF. In nucleotides, the CDR3 is TGTGCCAGCAGTCCCCTGGGACAGGGAGCCAAAAATATTCAGTACTTC. This chain links TRBV6-6 with TRBJ2-4; 9 bases map to TRBD1. The length of the CDR3 is 16 residues. The V gene's germline CDR1 is MNHNY and CDR2 SVGAGI (reference sequence).